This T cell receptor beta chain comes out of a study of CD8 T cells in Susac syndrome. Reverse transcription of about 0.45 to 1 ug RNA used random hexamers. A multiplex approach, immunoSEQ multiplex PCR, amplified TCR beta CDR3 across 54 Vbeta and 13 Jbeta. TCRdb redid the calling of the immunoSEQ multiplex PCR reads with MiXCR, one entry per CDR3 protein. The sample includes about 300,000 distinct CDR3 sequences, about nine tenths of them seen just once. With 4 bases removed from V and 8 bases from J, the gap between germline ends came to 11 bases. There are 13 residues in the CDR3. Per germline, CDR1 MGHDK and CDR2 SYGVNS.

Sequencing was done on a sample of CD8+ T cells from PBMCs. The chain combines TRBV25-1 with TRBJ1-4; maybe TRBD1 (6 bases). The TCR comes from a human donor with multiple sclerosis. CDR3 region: CASSAGVREKLFF. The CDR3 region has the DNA TGTGCCAGCAGTGCAGGGGTACGCGAAAAACTGTTTTTT.